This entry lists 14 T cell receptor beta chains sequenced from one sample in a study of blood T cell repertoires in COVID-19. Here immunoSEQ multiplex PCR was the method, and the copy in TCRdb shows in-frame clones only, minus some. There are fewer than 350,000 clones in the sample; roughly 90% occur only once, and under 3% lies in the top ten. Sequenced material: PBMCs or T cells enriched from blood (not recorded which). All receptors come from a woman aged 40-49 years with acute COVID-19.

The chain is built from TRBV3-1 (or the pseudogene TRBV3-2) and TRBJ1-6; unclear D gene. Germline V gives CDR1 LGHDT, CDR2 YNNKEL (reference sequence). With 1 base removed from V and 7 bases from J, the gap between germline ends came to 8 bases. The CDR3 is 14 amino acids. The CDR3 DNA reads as TGTGCCAGCAGCCAAGGGACTTCCAATTCACCCCTCCACTTT. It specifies CASSQGTSNSPLHF.

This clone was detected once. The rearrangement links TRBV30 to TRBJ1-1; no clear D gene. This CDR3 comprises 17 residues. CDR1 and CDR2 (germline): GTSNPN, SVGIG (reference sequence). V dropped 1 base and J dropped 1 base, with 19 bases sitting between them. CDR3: CAWSERSGALQNTEAFF. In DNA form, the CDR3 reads TGTGCCTGGAGTGAGCGGTCGGGCGCCCTGCAGAACACTGAAGCTTTCTTT.

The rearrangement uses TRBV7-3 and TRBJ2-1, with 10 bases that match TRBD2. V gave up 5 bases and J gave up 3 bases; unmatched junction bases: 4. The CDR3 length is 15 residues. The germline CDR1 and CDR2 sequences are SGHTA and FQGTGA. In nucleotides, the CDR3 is TGTGCCAGCAGCCCTAGCGGGGGCTTCTACAATGAGCAGTTCTTC. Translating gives CASSPSGGFYNEQFF.

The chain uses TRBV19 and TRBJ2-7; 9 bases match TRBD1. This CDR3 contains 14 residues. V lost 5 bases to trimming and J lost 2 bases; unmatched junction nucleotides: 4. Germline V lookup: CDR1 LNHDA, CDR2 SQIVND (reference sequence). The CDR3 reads CASSPGQGPYEQYF. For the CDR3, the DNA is TGTGCCAGTAGTCCGGGACAGGGCCCCTACGAGCAGTACTTC.

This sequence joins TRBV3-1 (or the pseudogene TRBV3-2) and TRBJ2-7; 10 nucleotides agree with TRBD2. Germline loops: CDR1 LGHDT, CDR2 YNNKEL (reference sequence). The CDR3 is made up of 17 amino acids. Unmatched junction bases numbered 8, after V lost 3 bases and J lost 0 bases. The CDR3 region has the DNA TGTGCCAGCAGCCAGGGCCGTAGCGGGGGGAGCTCCTACGAGCAGTACTTC. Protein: CASSQGRSGGSSYEQYF.

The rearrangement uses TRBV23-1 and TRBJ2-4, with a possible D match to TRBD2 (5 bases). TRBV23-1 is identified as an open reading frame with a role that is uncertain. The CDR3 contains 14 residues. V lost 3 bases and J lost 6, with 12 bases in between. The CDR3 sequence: CASSHELVTNIQYF. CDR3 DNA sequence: TGCGCCAGCAGTCATGAACTAGTAACAAACATTCAGTACTTC.

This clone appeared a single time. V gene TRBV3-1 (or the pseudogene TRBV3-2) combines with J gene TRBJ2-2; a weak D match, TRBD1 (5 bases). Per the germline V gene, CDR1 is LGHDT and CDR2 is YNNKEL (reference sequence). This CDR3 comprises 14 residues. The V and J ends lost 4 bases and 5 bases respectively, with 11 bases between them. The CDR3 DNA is TGTGCCAGCAGCCCCCATGCAGGGACCGGGGAGCTGTTTTTT. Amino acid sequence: CASSPHAGTGELFF.

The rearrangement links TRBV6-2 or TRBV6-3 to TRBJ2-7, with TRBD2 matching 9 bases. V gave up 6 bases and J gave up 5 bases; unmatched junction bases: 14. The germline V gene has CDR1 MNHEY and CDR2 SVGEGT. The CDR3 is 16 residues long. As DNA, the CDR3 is TGTGCCAGCAGCCGGACCTATCGACTAGCGGACGACGAGCAGTACTTC. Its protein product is CASSRTYRLADDEQYF.

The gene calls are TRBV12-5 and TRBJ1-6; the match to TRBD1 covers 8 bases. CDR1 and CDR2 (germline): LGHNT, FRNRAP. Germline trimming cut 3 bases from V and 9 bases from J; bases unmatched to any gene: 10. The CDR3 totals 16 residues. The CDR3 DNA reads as TGTGCTAGTGGTTTTCTCGGACAGGGAGTTTTTTCACCCCTCCACTTT. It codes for CASGFLGQGVFSPLHF.

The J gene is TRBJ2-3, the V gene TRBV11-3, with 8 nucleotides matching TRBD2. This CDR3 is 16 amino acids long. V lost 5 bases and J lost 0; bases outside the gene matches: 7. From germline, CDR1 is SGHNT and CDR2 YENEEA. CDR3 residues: CASSRILAVSTDTQYF. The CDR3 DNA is TGTGCCAGCAGCCGAATACTAGCGGTTAGCACAGATACGCAGTATTTT.

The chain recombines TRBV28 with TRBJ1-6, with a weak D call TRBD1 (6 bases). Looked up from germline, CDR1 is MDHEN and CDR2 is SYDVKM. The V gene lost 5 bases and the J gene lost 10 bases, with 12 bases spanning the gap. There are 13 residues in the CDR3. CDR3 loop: CASSPPTGSPLHF. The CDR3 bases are TGTGCCAGCAGTCCCCCGACAGGCTCACCCCTCCACTTT.

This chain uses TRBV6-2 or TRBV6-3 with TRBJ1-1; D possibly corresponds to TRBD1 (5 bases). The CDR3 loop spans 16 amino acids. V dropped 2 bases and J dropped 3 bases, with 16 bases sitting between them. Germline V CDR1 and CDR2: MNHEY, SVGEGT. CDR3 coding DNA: TGTGCCAGCAGTTACCGGATCGGGGGTCCAGACACTGAAGCTTTCTTT. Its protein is CASSYRIGGPDTEAFF.

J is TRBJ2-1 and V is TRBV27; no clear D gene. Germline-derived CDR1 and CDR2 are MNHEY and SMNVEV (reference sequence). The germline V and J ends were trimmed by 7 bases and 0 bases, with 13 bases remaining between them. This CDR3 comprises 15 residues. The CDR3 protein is CASTQSSPSYNEQFF. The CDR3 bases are TGTGCCAGCACTCAAAGTAGTCCCTCCTACAATGAGCAGTTCTTC.

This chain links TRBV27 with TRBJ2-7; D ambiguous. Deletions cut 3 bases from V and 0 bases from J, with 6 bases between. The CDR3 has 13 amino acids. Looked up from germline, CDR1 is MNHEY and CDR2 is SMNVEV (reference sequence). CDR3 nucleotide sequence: TGTGCCAGCAGTTTCCGTAGCTCCTACGAGCAGTACTTC. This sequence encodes CASSFRSSYEQYF.